The T cell receptor (beta chain) under discussion was sequenced for a study of human thymus T cells (dated by TCRdb to 2018 to 2020). With respect to the entire study: The study described the TCR alpha and beta repertoires in about eight infant thymus samples and a few matching peripheral blood samples. Donor ages ranging from about 7 to 250 days were recorded, and several male and a couple of female infants were included in the cohort.

The full study reports these points: The related research found that thymic TCR repertoires overlapped highly between unrelated individuals. Biased V and J gene segment usage appeared to be present in both thymic and peripheral blood repertoires. On average, thymus samples yielded roughly 770,000 unique TCRB clonotypes, whereas blood samples yielded some 80,000.

CDR1 and CDR2 are drawn from the germline V gene: MNHEY, SVGAGI. The CDR3 covers 15 residues, taking in both the cysteine and the phenylalanine. Of the read, only the CDR3 DNA is kept; its 45 bases are in frame from base 1. Trimming at the junction amounts to 0 bases on V and 0 bases on J, and the germline ends lie 8 bases apart. The thymus tissue came from surgical resects taken out during corrective cardiac surgery. Immunologically healthy infants undergoing open corrective cardiac surgery for congenital heart defects in Finland were used as donors. Thymocytes were released mechanically from tissue and stored at -70 °C as pellets of 10-30 million cells. Genomic DNA was extracted from frozen cell pellets with a QIAsymphony instrument. About this clone: The antigen it recognizes is unknown. No much larger clonotype is one base removed from it; base qualities were not supplied.

TCRB and TCRAD loci were amplified from a standardized quantity of quality-controlled genomic DNA using the immunoSEQ multiplex PCR assay. The V(D)J region was spanned by amplicons of a length sufficient to cover the CDR3 and to identify V and J genes. The commercial immunoSEQ service was used to sequence amplicons on an Illumina platform. The study's processing was this. Primer bias and sequencing errors were corrected using previously described methods, and TCRAD and TCRB definitions followed the IMGT database. Repertoires were analysed with immunoSEQ Analyzer 3.0 and VDJTools, covering basic statistics, V/J segment usage, diversity estimates, rarefaction and pairwise overlap. Diversity was estimated with Chao1, ChaoE, Efron-Thisted, Shannon and inverse Simpson indices, and also on datasets down-sampled to the smallest sample. Repertoire overlap was assessed by strict matching of CDR3 nucleotide sequence, V gene and J gene, and clustering was done by Jaccard-based multidimensional scaling. TCRdb stores this immuneACCESS table with in-frame sequences only. Part of the clones is absent; in the studies checked, under half of the shortfall reflects unresolved V genes, and no reason is known for the rest. The V and J calls and clone size are taken from that table; D and trimming were inferred from the DNA. The sample table records around 120,000 clones; around 94% of these occur just once. Around 0.025% of the sample goes to the ten largest clones.

The sequenced sample was thymus tissue. Here the chain combines TRBV6-5 and TRBJ1-1, with no confident D gene call. The receptor was derived from a boy in the first two years of life with a congenital heart defect but otherwise immunologically healthy. The nucleotide sequence is TGTGCCAGCAGTTACTCTGAGTGGATGAACACTGAAGCTTTCTTT. Translated, it reads CASSYSEWMNTEAFF.